The clone carrying this T cell receptor (beta chain) came up a few times. As yet, its antigen is unknown. This record comes from a study of CD4 T cells in relation to SARS-CoV-2 and coronaviruses. About the study: ViraFEST: approximately eleven-day antigen culture of PBMCs, then TCR beta CDR3 sequencing. General study findings and limits: Roughly three fifths of donors had memory CD4+ clonotypes crossrecognizing SARS-CoV-2 and common cold coronavirus spike.

Before the COVID-19 pandemic, during about 2011-2019, CD4+ T cells were taken from unexposed donors. Isolation of CD4+ T cells took place after about 9 days in culture. Cells permitting, SARS-CoV-2 S/N and four cold-coronavirus spikes were tested on unexposed-donor CD4+ T cells. Here immunoSEQ multiplex PCR was the method, and the copy in TCRdb shows in-frame clones only, minus some. The sample lists 25,000 or so clones, 70% to 80% occurring once. The clonotype was recovered from a human donor in good health. What was sequenced was CD4+ T cells from PBMCs, cultured in vitro.

The DNA for the CDR3 is TGTGCCAGTAGGACGGGCCTCGGTGAAAAACTGTTTTTT. This gives the protein CASRTGLGEKLFF. V and J are TRBV19 and TRBJ1-4; D not certain. V was pared by 6 bases and J by 7 bases, with 12 bases between. This CDR3 comprises 13 residues. Looked up from germline, CDR1 is LNHDA and CDR2 is SQIVND (reference sequence).